These T cell receptor beta chains were read from a single sample in a study of tumour-infiltrating T cells in Burkitt lymphoma. Measured with immunoSEQ multiplex PCR; TCRdb has only the in-frame clones, and not every one. Among a few thousand clones, less than 20% were seen once, and the ten largest hold more than 1.2%. Sequencing was carried out using tumor tissue. The origin of the receptors is a human donor with Burkitt lymphoma. Each CDR3 is given with its conserved first and last residue. Fields, in order: clone size, V gene, D gene, J gene, CDR3 protein, CDR3 DNA. A D gene is named only where the DNA matches it firmly. Not all rows give a size; the values are once, few, many and, for expanded clones, a class.

-	TRBV2	-	TRBJ1-6	CASSASPGNSPLHF	TGTGCCAGCAGTGCCTCTCCGGGTAATTCACCCCTCCATTTT
-	TRBV28	-	TRBJ2-3	CASSFGIPTTDTQYF	TGTGCCAGCAGTTTCGGGATACCAACCACAGATACGCAGTATTTT
few	TRBV15	-	TRBJ1-2	CAISRDRRGTYGYTF	TGTGCCATCAGCAGAGATCGTAGGGGCACCTATGGCTACACCTTC
few	TRBV18	-	TRBJ1-1	CASSPPRVTEAFF	TGTGCCAGCTCACCACCGAGGGTCACTGAAGCTTTCTTT
-	TRBV9	TRBD2	TRBJ2-7	CASSVEDSGSYEQYF	TGTGCCAGCAGCGTAGAGGATAGCGGGAGCTACGAGCAGTACTTC
-	TRBV4-1	TRBD1	TRBJ2-3	CASSQVQGNTDTQYF	TGCGCCAGCAGCCAGGTACAGGGGAACACAGATACGCAGTATTTT
-	TRBV7-9	TRBD2	TRBJ2-1	CASSSTTSGDGYNEQFF	TGTGCCAGCAGCTCCACTACAAGCGGGGACGGATACAATGAGCAGTTCTTC
-	TRBV4-2	TRBD2	TRBJ2-4	CASSQEATSGTIQYF	TGTGCCAGCAGCCAAGAGGCTACTAGCGGAACCATTCAGTACTTC
-	TRBV27	-	TRBJ1-2	CASSSRSYGYTF	TGTGCCAGCAGTTCCCGAAGCTATGGCTACACCTTC
-	TRBV5-4	-	TRBJ2-1	CAVSLRGSYNEQFF	TGTGCCGTCTCTCTTCGGGGTTCCTACAATGAGCAGTTCTTC
few	TRBV6-5	-	TRBJ2-2	CASSYGSGVGGELFF	TGTGCCAGCAGTTACGGGTCGGGAGTGGGCGGGGAGCTGTTTTTT
few	TRBV27	TRBD2	TRBJ2-1	CASSLSTSGYNEQFF	TGTGCCAGCAGTTTATCCACTAGCGGTTACAATGAGCAGTTCTTC
-	TRBV19	-	TRBJ2-1	CASKTRGNEQFF	TGTGCCAGTAAGACTCGGGGGAATGAGCAGTTCTTC
few	TRBV11-2	-	TRBJ2-1	CASSLEAYHEQFF	TGTGCCAGCAGCTTAGAGGCCTACCATGAGCAGTTCTTC
few	TRBV28	TRBD1	TRBJ2-7	CASSWVQGLHEQYF	TGTGCCAGCAGTTGGGTACAGGGGCTTCACGAGCAGTACTTC
few	TRBV7-9	-	TRBJ1-3	CASSTGGESGNTIYF	TGTGCCAGCAGTACCGGAGGGGAATCTGGAAACACCATATATTTT
-	TRBV28	-	TRBJ1-5	CASSFPPSNQPQHF	TGTGCCAGCAGTTTCCCCCCGAGCAATCAGCCCCAGCATTTT
-	TRBV5-6	-	TRBJ2-7	CASSLGWRLGVEQYF	TGTGCCAGCAGCTTGGGTTGGCGGTTGGGGGTCGAACAGTACTTC
-	TRBV13	-	TRBJ2-5	CASSKGGEAPVQETQYF	TGTGCCAGCAGCAAAGGAGGGGAAGCCCCTGTCCAAGAGACCCAGTACTTC
-	TRBV6-5	-	TRBJ1-2	CASSYSRRGEDGYTF	TGTGCCAGCAGTTACTCGAGAAGGGGCGAGGATGGCTACACCTTC
-	TRBV6-1	TRBD2	TRBJ2-7	CASLGLAGDRYEQYF	TGTGCCAGCTTGGGACTAGCGGGAGATAGGTACGAGCAGTACTTC
-	TRBV7-2	-	TRBJ1-2	CASSLVGGAGGYTF	TGTGCCAGCAGCTTAGTGGGAGGGGCGGGTGGCTACACCTTC
few	TRBV6-5	-	TRBJ2-7	CASSSPGGGHEQYF	TGTGCCAGCAGCTCGCCGGGTGGGGGCCACGAGCAGTACTTC
-	TRBV4-1	TRBD2	TRBJ2-7	CASSQEFGGAYEQYF	TGCGCCAGCAGCCAAGAATTCGGGGGGGCCTACGAGCAGTACTTC
-	TRBV11-2	-	TRBJ2-7	CASSPTESYEQYF	TGTGCCAGCAGCCCGACAGAATCCTACGAGCAGTACTTC
-	TRBV27	-	TRBJ1-4	CASKAAGGLNEKLFF	TGTGCCAGCAAGGCGGCCGGTGGACTTAATGAAAAACTGTTTTTT
-	TRBV7-8	TRBD1	TRBJ2-5	CASSFRPGQKSEQYF	TGTGCCAGCAGCTTCCGCCCGGGACAGAAAAGTGAGCAGTACTTC
-	TRBV15	-	TRBJ1-4	CATSSSAPGQGDEKLFF	TGTGCCACCAGCAGCAGCGCTCCGGGGCAGGGAGATGAAAAACTGTTTTTT
few	TRBV6-5	-	TRBJ1-1	CASSRQMNTEAFF	TGTGCCAGCAGTCGGCAAATGAACACTGAAGCTTTCTTT
-	TRBV13	-	TRBJ2-1	CASRLGVEQFF	TGTGCCAGCAGGTTGGGGGTTGAGCAGTTCTTC
-	TRBV7-9	-	TRBJ2-7	CASSLGGSEQYF	TGTGCCAGCAGCTTAGGGGGTAGCGAGCAGTACTTC
few	TRBV29-1	-	TRBJ1-1	CSVWVMGTEAFF	TGCAGCGTTTGGGTGATGGGCACTGAAGCTTTCTTT
few	TRBV29-1	-	TRBJ1-2	CSVRQGVAGYTF	TGCAGCGTCCGACAAGGAGTGGCGGGCTACACCTTC
few	TRBV6-5	TRBD1	TRBJ2-5	CASSTQGTYQETQYF	TGTGCCAGCAGTACACAGGGGACGTACCAAGAGACCCAGTACTTC